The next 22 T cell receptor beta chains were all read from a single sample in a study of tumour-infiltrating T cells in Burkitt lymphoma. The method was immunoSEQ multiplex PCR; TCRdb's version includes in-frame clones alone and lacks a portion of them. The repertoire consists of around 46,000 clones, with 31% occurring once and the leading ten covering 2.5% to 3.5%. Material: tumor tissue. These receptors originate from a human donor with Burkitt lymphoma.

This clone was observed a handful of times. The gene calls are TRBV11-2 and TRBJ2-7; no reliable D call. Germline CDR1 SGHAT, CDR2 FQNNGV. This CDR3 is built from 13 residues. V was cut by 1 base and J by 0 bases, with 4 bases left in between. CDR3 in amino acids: CASSLGHSYEQYF. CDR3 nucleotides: TGTGCCAGCAGCTTAGGCCACTCCTACGAGCAGTACTTC. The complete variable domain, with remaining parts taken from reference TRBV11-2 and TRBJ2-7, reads EAGVAQSPRYKIIEKRQSVAFWCNPISGHATLYWYQQILGQGPKLLIQFQNNGVVDDSQLPKDRFSAERLKGVDSTLKIQPAKLEDSAVYLCASSLGHSYEQYFGPGTRLTVT.

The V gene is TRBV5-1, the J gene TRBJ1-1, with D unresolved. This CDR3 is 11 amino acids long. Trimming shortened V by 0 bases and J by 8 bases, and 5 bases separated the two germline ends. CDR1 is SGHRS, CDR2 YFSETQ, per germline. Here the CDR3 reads CASSLGGEAFF. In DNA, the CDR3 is TGCGCCAGCAGCTTGGGAGGGGAAGCTTTCTTT.

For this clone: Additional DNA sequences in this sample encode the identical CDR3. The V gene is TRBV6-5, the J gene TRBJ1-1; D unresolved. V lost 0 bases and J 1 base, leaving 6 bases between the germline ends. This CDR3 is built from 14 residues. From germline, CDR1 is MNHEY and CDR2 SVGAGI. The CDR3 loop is CASSYSEGNTEAFF. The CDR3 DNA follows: TGTGCCAGCAGTTACTCGGAGGGGAACACTGAAGCTTTCTTT.

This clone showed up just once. The DNA of the CDR3 is TGTGCCAGCAATAACCACGGGACGAGAGAGACCCAGTACTTC. Residues: CASNNHGTRETQYF. The chain employs TRBV27 and TRBJ2-5; D may be TRBD1 or TRBD2 (5 bases each). The length of the CDR3 is 14 residues. V lost 7 bases, J lost 4 bases, and 16 bases lay in between. Germline V gene data show CDR1 as MNHEY and CDR2 as SMNVEV (reference sequence).

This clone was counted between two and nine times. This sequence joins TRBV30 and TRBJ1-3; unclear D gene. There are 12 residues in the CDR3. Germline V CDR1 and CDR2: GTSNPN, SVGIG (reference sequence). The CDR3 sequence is CAVIISGNTIYF. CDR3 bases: TGTGCAGTCATCATATCTGGAAACACCATATATTTT.

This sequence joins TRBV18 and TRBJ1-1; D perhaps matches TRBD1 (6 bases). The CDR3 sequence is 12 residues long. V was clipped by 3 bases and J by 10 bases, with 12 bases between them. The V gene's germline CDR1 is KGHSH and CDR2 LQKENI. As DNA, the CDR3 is TGTGCCAGCTCACCCCAGCGGGGGCTAGCTTTCTTT. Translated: CASSPQRGLAFF. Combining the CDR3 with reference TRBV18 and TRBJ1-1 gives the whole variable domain NAGVMQNPRHLVRRRGQEARLRCSPMKGHSHVYWYRQLPEEGLKFMVYLQKENIIDESGMPKERFSAEFPKEGPSILRIQQVVRGDSAAYFCASSPQRGLAFFGQGTRLTVV.

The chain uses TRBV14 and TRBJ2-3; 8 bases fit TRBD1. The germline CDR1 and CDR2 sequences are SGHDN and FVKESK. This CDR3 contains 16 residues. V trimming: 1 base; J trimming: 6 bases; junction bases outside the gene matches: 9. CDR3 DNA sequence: TGTGCCAGCAGCCAAGCCCTGGCCAGGACAGGGGATACGCAGTATTTT. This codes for CASSQALARTGDTQYF.

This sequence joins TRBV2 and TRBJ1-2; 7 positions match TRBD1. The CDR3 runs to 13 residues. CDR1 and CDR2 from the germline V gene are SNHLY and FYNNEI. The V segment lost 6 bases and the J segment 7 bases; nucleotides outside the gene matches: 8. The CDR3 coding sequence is TGTGCCAGCAGCTCCGGGAGGGGGCTTGGCTACACCTTC. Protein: CASSSGRGLGYTF.

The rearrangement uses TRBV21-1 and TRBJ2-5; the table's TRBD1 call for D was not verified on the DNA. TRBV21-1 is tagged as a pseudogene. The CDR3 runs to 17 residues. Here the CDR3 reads CASSKVWTGESQETQYF. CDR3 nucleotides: TGTGCCAGCAGCAAGGTCTGGACAGGGGAGTCCCAAGAGACCCAGTACTTC.

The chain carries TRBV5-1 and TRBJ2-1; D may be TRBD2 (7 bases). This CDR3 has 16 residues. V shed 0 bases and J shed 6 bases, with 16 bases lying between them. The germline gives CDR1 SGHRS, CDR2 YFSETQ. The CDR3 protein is CASSLEGGRGLNEQFF. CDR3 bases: TGCGCCAGCAGCTTGGAGGGGGGGCGCGGACTCAATGAGCAGTTCTTC.

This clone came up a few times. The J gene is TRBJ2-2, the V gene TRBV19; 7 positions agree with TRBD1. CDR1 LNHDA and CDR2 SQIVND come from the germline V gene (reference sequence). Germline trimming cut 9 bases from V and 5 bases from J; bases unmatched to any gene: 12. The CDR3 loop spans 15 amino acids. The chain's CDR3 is CASNPWDRATGELFF. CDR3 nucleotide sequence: TGTGCCAGCAATCCTTGGGACAGAGCAACCGGGGAGCTGTTTTTT.

In nucleotides, the CDR3 is TGTGCCAGCAGCTTCGGTCTGACAGGGGGCCAGCCCCAGCATTTT. The encoded protein is CASSFGLTGGQPQHF. The V gene is TRBV11-2, the J gene TRBJ1-5; 10 bases match TRBD1. V trimming: 3 bases; J trimming: 7 bases; junction bases outside the gene matches: 6. The germline V gene encodes CDR1 SGHAT and CDR2 FQNNGV. There are 15 residues in the CDR3.

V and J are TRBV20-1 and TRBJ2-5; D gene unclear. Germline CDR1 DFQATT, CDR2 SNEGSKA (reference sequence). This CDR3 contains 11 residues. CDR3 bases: TGCAGCTTCCTGGATCGAGAGACCCAGTACTTC. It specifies CSFLDRETQYF.

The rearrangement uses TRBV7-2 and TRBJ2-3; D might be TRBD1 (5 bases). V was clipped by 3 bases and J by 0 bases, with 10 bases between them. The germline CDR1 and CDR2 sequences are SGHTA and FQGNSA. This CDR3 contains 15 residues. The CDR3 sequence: CASSFIKGSTDTQYF. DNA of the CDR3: TGTGCCAGCAGCTTTATCAAGGGGAGCACAGATACGCAGTATTTT.

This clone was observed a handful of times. Written as DNA, the CDR3 is TGTGCCAGCAGCCGGACAGGCCGGACCTACGAGCAGTACTTC. As protein: CASSRTGRTYEQYF. The rearrangement uses TRBV7-9 and TRBJ2-7; 7 nucleotides match TRBD1. Germline V gene sequence: CDR1 SEHNR, CDR2 FQNEAQ (reference sequence). There are 14 residues in the CDR3. Trimming removed 5 bases from V and 2 bases from J; junction bases left unmatched: 6. Full variable domain (outside the CDR3, taken from reference TRBV7-9 and TRBJ2-7): DTGVSQNPRHKITKRGQNVTFRCDPISEHNRLYWYRQTLGQGPEFLTYFQNEAQLEKSRLLSDRFSAERPKGSFSTLEIQRTEQGDSAMYLCASSRTGRTYEQYFGPGTRLTVT.

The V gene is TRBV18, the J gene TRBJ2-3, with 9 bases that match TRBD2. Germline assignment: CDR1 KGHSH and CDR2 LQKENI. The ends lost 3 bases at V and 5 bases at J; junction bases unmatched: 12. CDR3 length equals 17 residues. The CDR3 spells CASSPLPQRGAGDTQYF. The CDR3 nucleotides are TGTGCCAGCTCACCCCTCCCACAGCGGGGGGCCGGAGATACGCAGTATTTT.

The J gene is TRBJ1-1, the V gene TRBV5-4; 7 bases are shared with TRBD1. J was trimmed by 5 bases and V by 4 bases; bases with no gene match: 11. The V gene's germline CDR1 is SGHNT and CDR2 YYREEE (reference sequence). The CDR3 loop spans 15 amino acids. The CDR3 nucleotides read TGTGCCAGCAGCACCGGGACAGACGGGGGTACTGAAGCTTTCTTT. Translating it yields CASSTGTDGGTEAFF.

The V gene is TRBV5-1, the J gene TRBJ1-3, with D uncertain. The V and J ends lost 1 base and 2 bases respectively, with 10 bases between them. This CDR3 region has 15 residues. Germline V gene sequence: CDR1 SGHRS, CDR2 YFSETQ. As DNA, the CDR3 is TGCGCCAGCAGCTTGACGGGAGAAGCTGGAAACACCATATATTTT. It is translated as CASSLTGEAGNTIYF.

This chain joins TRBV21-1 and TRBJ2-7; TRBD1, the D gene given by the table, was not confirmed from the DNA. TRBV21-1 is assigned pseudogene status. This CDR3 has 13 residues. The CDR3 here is CASSKSQGGEQYF. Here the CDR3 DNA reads TGTGCCAGCAGCAAATCACAGGGGGGCGAGCAGTACTTC.

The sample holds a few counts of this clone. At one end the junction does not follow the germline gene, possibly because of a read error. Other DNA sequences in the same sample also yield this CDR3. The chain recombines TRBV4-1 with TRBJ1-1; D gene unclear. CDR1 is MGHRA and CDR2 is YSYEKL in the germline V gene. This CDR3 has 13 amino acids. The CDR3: CASSQPPLTEAFF. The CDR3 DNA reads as TGCGCCAGCAGCCAACCCCCTCTCACTGAAGCTTTTTTT.

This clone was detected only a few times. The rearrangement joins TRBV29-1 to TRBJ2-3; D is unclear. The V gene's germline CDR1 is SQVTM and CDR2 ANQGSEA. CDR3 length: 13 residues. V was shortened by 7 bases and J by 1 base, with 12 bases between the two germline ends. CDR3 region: CSARPTGTDTQYF. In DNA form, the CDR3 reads TGCAGCGCCCGACCCACGGGCACAGATACGCAGTATTTT.

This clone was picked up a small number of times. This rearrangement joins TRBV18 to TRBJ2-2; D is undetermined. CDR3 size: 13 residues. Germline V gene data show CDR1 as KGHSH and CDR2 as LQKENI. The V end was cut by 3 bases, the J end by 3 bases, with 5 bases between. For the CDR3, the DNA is TGTGCCAGCTCACCGGGGTACACCGGGGAGCTGTTTTTT. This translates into CASSPGYTGELFF.